What follows are 4 T cell receptor beta chains derived from one specimen sequenced in a study of Graves' ophthalmopathy and Graves' hyperthyroidism (dated by TCRdb to 2016 to 2019). The sequencer was an Illumina HiSeq 2000. TCR beta CDR3 regions were amplified from RNA transcripts for repertoire sequencing. The first round of RT-PCR was done with HTBI primers and the Qiagen OneStep RT-PCR kit, and was followed by a second round of multiplex PCR, then size selection and purification. TCRdb passed the public sequencing reads through fastp at Q25 and MiXCR, retaining productive beta sequences. Rows merge per CDR3 protein into single entries with the most common DNA and genes. The sample profile shows about 390,000 distinct CDR3 sequences; 17% of them were found once. The ten largest account for 2% to 3% of the sample. Sequenced sample: peripheral blood. The receptors here all came from an adult woman with stable Graves' hyperthyroidism.

There are many counts of this clonotype. The chain is built from TRBV12-3 or TRBV12-4 and TRBJ2-7; 9 bases fit TRBD2. V dropped 6 bases and J dropped 6; count of bases not matched to a gene: 9. This CDR3 spans 14 amino acids. CDR3 nucleotides: TGTGCCAGCAGGCCAGCGGGAGGCCCCCGCGAGCAGTACTTC. This sequence encodes CASRPAGGPREQYF.

There are many counts of this clonotype. The chain joins TRBV2 to TRBJ2-5; 7 bases agree with TRBD2. V lost 4 bases and J lost 1; bases outside the gene matches: 9. The germline V gene has CDR1 SNHLY and CDR2 FYNNEI. CDR3 length: 16 residues. The CDR3 spells CASSAARASGQETQYF. The CDR3 DNA follows: TGTGCCAGCAGTGCAGCCCGGGCTAGCGGCCAAGAGACCCAGTACTTC.

Note on this clonotype: A junction end diverges from the germline sequence, so it may reflect a read error. The chain has TRBV12-3 or TRBV12-4 and TRBJ2-7; 8 bases line up with TRBD2. The CDR3 sequence is 18 residues long. The CDR3 DNA reads as TGTGCCAGCACTTTAAGAGTGGGTTGGACGCGGGAGGCGGGCGAGCAGTACTTC. Translated: CASTLRVGWTREAGEQYF.

This clonotype showed up many times. In DNA, the CDR3 is TGTGCCAGTAGTATAGGCGGGGTCGGAAGCCCCTACGAGCAGTACTTC. Translation: CASSIGGVGSPYEQYF. The J gene is TRBJ2-7, the V gene TRBV19; the D gene is possibly TRBD2 (6 bases). V was trimmed by 1 base and J by 2 bases, leaving 15 bases between them. Looked up from germline, CDR1 is LNHDA and CDR2 is SQIVND (reference sequence). The CDR3 consists of 16 residues.